These T cell receptor beta chains were read from a single sample in a study of cytomegalovirus exposure and HLA in healthy donors. Produced via immunoSEQ multiplex PCR; TCRdb's table is partial and in-frame only. The sample holds 150,000 to 200,000 clones, just over 70% seen once. The sample taken for sequencing was PBMCs. These receptors all stem from a young man in good health and CMV-seropositive. CDR3s include the opening cysteine and the closing phenylalanine or tryptophan. The order of the fields is V gene, J gene, clone size, D gene, CDR3 DNA, CDR3 protein. D genes are given only for firm matches. Clone size appears in some rows only: once, few, many, or a class for an expanded clone.

TRBV27	TRBJ2-2	-	TRBD1	TGTGCCAGCAGTTTCGGACAGGGGGCCGCCGGGGAGCTGTTTTTT	CASSFGQGAAGELFF
TRBV6-1	TRBJ2-1	-	TRBD2	TGTGCCAGCAGTGAAGTGGGACTAGCGGCTCCGGTCTTC	CASSEVGLAAPVF
TRBV15	TRBJ2-5	-	-	TGTGCCACCAGCAGAGATCCCATAGGAGGCGAGACCCAGTACTTC	CATSRDPIGGETQYF
TRBV28	TRBJ1-2	-	TRBD1	TGTGCCAGCAGTTTACCCGGGCAGGGGGCCGACTATGGCTACACCTTC	CASSLPGQGADYGYTF
TRBV15	TRBJ2-2	-	-	TGTGCCACCAGCAGAGATAGGGGGACGGTGAACACCGGGGAGCTGTTTTTT	CATSRDRGTVNTGELFF
TRBV4-1	TRBJ1-4	few	-	TGCGCCAGCAGCCCCCCAGACCGGAGTAGTGAAAAACTGTTTTTT	CASSPPDRSSEKLFF
TRBV7-6	TRBJ2-1	-	-	TGTGCCAGCAGCGATCGTCGGGGGAATGAGCAGTTCTTC	CASSDRRGNEQFF
TRBV21-1	TRBJ2-1	-	-	TGTGCCAGCCCAGAAATAAACTCCTACAATGAGCAGTTCTTC	CASPEINSYNEQFF
TRBV7-6	TRBJ1-5	-	-	TGTGCCAGCAGCCGCGGACAGCTTGGGAACGGTCAGCCCCAGCATTTT	CASSRGQLGNGQPQHF
TRBV7-8	TRBJ2-1	-	TRBD2	TGTGCCAGCAGCTACGACCAAGGGTTTCGACTAGCGGGGGATGATGAGCAGTTCTTC	CASSYDQGFRLAGDDEQFF
TRBV7-9	TRBJ1-2	-	TRBD1	TGTGCCAGCAGCTTGGACAGGGACCGAAACTATGGCTACACCTTC	CASSLDRDRNYGYTF
TRBV9	TRBJ2-3	-	-	TGTGCCAGCAGCGTAGCCCCCCTAGCGTTTAGCACAGATACGCAGTATTTT	CASSVAPLAFSTDTQYF
TRBV18	TRBJ2-2	-	TRBD1	TGTGCCAGCTCACCACCGCGACAGGGGGTAAACACCGGGGAGCTGTTTTTT	CASSPPRQGVNTGELFF
TRBV5-1	TRBJ2-5	-	TRBD2	TGCGCCAGCAGCTTGGCCGGAGCGGGGTCGGTAGAGACCCAGTACTTC	CASSLAGAGSVETQYF
TRBV30	TRBJ1-2	-	-	TGTGCCTGGACCCGCATAAGTGGGCTCAACTATGGCTACACCTTC	CAWTRISGLNYGYTF
TRBV29-1	TRBJ2-4	few	TRBD2	TGCAGCGTTGAAACGCGGGGGGCCAAAAACATTCAGTACTTC	CSVETRGAKNIQYF
TRBV10-3	TRBJ1-1	once	-	TGTGCCATCAGTCGGTCGGGCACTGAAGCTTTCTTT	CAISRSGTEAFF
TRBV5-1	TRBJ1-2	-	TRBD1	TGCGCCAGCAGCTTAGACAGGGGGTCGGGCGGCTACACCTTC	CASSLDRGSGGYTF
TRBV6-4	TRBJ1-2	-	-	TGTGCCAGCAGTGACTCAGCGAGCGGTAACTATGGCTACACCTTC	CASSDSASGNYGYTF
TRBV28	TRBJ1-5	-	TRBD1	TGTGCCAGCAGCCCCTGGACAGGGGAGGAAGGACAGCCCCAGCATTTT	CASSPWTGEEGQPQHF
TRBV5-1	TRBJ2-5	-	-	TGCGCCAGCAGCTTGGCGACGGAGGAGACCCAGTACTTC	CASSLATEETQYF
TRBV2	TRBJ1-1	-	-	TGTGCCAGCAGTCTCCCCCAGACTGAAGCTTTCTTT	CASSLPQTEAFF
TRBV6-1	TRBJ2-1	few	TRBD2	TGTGCCAGCACCCTGCGGGGGGGTACCTACAATGAGCAGTTCTTC	CASTLRGGTYNEQFF
TRBV30	TRBJ2-3	-	-	TGTGCCTGGAGTATGAAAGGGGCAGATACGCAGTATTTT	CAWSMKGADTQYF
TRBV6-1	TRBJ2-5	-	TRBD2	TGTGCCAGCAGTGAACTAGCGGGGGGGCCAGAGACCCAGTACTTC	CASSELAGGPETQYF
TRBV4-1	TRBJ2-5	-	TRBD2	TGCGCCAGCAGCCAAACTGGGACTAGCAAAGAGACCCAGTACTTC	CASSQTGTSKETQYF
TRBV25-1	TRBJ1-1	-	-	TGTGCCAGCAGTGACAGGACAGAGAACACTGAAGCTTTCTTT	CASSDRTENTEAFF
TRBV6-1	TRBJ1-1	-	-	TGTGCCAGCAGTGATCCCAACATGAACACTGAAGCTTTCTTT	CASSDPNMNTEAFF
TRBV4-2	TRBJ1-2	-	-	TGTGCCAGCAGCCAAGATAGTGCGGTGGCGAATGGCTACACCTTC	CASSQDSAVANGYTF
TRBV5-1	TRBJ2-3	-	-	TGCGCCAGCAGCTTGGATGGTAGCGGCACAGATACGCAGTATTTT	CASSLDGSGTDTQYF
TRBV19	TRBJ2-5	-	-	TGTGCCAGTAGGCGGTCGATACAAGAGACCCAGTACTTC	CASRRSIQETQYF
TRBV9	TRBJ2-6	-	-	TGTGCCAGCAGTCCTACGGGAGGGGCCAACGTCCTGACTTTC	CASSPTGGANVLTF